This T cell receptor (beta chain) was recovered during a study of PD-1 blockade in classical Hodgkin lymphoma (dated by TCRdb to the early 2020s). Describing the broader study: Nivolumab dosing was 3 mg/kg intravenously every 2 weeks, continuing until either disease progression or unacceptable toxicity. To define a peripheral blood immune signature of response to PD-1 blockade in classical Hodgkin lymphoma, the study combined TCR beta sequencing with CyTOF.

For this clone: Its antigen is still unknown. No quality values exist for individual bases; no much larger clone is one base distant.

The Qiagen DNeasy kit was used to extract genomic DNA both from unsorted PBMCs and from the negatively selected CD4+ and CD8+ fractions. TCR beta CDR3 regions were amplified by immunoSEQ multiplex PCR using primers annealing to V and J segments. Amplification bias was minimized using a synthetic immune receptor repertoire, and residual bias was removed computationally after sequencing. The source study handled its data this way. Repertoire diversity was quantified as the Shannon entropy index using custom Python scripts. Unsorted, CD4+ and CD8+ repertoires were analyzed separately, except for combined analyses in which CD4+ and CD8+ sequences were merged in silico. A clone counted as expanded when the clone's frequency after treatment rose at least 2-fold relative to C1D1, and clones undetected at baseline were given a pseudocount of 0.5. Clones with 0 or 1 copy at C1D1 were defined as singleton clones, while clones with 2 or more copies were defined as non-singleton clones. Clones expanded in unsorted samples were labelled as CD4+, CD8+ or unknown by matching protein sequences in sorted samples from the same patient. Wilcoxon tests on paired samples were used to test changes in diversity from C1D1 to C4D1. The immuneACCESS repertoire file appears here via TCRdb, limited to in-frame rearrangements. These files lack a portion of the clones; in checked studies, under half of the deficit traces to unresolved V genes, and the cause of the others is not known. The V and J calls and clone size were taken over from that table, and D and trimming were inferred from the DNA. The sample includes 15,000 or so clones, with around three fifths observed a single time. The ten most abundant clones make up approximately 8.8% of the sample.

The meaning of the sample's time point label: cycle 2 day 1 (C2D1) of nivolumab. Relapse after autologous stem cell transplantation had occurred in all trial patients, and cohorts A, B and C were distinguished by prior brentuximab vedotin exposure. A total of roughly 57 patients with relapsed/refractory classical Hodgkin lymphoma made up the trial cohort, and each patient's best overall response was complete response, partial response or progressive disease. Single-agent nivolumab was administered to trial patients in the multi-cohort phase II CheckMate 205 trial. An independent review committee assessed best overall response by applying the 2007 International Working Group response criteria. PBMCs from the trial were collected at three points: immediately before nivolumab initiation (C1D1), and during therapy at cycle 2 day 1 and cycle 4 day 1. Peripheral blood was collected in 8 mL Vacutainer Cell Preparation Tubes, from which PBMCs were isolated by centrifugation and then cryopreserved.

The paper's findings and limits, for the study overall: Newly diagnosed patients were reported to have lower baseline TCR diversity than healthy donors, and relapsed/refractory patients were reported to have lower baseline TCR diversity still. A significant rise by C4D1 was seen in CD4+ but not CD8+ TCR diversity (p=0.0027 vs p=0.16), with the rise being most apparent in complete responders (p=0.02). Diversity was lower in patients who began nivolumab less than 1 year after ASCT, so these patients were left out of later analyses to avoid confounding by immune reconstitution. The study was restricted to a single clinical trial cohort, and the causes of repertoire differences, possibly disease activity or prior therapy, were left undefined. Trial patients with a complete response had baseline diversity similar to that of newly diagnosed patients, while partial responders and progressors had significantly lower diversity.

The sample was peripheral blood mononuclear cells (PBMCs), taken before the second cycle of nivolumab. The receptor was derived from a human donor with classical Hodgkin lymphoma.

The CDR3 amino acid sequence is: CASSLVGGSVGYEQYF. The base sequence is TGCGCCAGCAGCTTGGTGGGCGGGAGTGTCGGATACGAGCAGTACTTC. The sequence is built from TRBV5-1 and TRBJ2-5; TRBD2 lines up with 7 middle nucleotides. The closer fit of TRBJ2-7 to the DNA end suggests the J call may be wrong. The CDR3 spans 16 residues, from the cysteine through the phenylalanine. The kept DNA is CDR3 alone, 48 bases in frame from the first base. The germline V gene specifies SGHRS as CDR1 and YFSETQ as CDR2.